By share of the sample, the clone carrying this T cell receptor beta chain is medium-sized. The antigen is undetermined. A single record per CDR3 protein comes from TCRdb applying MiXCR to the reads. The sample records more than 10,000 distinct CDR3 sequences, roughly 28% being singletons. The entry originates in a study of liver allograft versus peripheral blood T cells. The wider study: The authors compared T cell receptor repertoires in transplanted livers with those in the peripheral blood of recipients.

Study-level points and caveats: A difference was reportedly observed between T cell receptor repertoires inside liver allografts and those in peripheral blood.

The clonotype was recovered from a human patient who had a liver transplant. Some T cells may arise from the graft donor.

CDR3 nucleotide sequence: TGTGCCAGCTCACCGGACAGCCATACGAACACTGAAGCTTTCTTT. As protein: CASSPDSHTNTEAFF. The chain is built from TRBV18 and TRBJ1-1; a weak D match, TRBD1 (6 bases). Germline V gene data show CDR1 as KGHSH and CDR2 as LQKENI. Between the trimmed V and J ends, which lost 3 bases and 1 base, there was a span of 12 bases. The CDR3 consists of 15 residues.